The T cell receptor (beta chain) under discussion was sequenced for a study of blood T cell repertoires in COVID-19. Clones were sequenced by immunoSEQ multiplex PCR, and TCRdb holds only the in-frame ones, with some missing. The data hold 170,000 or so clones, with roughly 85% observed a single time. Participants' own reports of clinical history determined their cohort assignment. This CDR3 is 14 amino acids long. V was pared by 8 bases and J by 3 bases, with 8 bases of the junction left unmatched. The germline V gene encodes CDR1 SNHLY and CDR2 FYNNEI. The sample taken for sequencing was PBMCs or T cells enriched from blood (not recorded which). The rearrangement uses TRBV2 and TRBJ2-3; TRBD1 agrees at 7 bases. The source is a woman younger than 35 who had recovered from COVID-19. CDR3 DNA: TGTGCCAGCCTATTGACAGGGCTAACAGATACGCAGTATTTT. Protein product: CASLLTGLTDTQYF.